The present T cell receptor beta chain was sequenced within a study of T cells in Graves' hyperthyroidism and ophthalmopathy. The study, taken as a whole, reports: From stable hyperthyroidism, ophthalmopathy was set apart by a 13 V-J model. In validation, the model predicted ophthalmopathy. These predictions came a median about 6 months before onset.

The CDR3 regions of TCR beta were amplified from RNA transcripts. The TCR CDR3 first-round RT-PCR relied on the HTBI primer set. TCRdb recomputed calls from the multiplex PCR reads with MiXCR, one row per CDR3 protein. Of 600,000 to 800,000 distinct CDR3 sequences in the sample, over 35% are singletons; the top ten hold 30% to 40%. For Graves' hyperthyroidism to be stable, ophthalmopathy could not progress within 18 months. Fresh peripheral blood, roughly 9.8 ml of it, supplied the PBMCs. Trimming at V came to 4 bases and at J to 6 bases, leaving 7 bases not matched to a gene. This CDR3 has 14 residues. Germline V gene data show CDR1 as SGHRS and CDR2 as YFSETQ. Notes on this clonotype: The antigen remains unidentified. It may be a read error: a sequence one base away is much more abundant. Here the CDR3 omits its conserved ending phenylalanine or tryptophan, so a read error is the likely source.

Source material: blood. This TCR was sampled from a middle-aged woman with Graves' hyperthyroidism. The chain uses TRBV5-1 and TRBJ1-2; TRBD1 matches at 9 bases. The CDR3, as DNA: TGCGCCAGCAGCCCGGGACAGGGAGTGGATGGCTACACCCTC. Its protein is CASSPGQGVDGYTL.